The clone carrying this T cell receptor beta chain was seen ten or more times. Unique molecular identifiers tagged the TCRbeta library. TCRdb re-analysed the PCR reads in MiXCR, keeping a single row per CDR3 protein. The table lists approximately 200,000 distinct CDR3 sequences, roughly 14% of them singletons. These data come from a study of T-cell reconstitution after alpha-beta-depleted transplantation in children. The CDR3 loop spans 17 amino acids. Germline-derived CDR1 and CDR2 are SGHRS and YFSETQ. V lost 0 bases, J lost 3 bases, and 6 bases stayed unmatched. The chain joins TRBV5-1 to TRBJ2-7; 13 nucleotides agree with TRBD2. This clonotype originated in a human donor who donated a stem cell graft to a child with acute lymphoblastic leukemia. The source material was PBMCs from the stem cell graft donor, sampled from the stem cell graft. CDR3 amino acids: CASSLARRTSGSYEQYF. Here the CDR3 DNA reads TGCGCCAGCAGCTTGGCCCGCCGGACTAGCGGGAGCTACGAGCAGTACTTC.